The 17 T cell receptor beta chains given below trace back to one sample, sequenced in a study of radiation and T cells in renal cell carcinoma. Noted time point: baseline pretreatment blood. Treatment reported: 15 Gy SBRT to primary tumor, nephrectomy 4 weeks later. Sequenced by immunoSEQ multiplex PCR; TCRdb stores in-frame clones only, minus some. The sample consists of about 140,000 clones, less than 90% of them appearing once. This material consisted of blood, taken from a patient whose treatment included radiotherapy and nephrectomy. These receptors came from a woman between 45 and 60 years old with renal cell carcinoma.

V is TRBV7-2 and J is TRBJ2-1; a possible D gene is TRBD1 (5 bases). In germline, CDR1 is SGHTA, CDR2 FQGNSA. V lost 5 bases, J lost 0 bases, and 5 bases lay in between. This CDR3 is 13 amino acids long. CDR3: CASSDSSYNEQFF. In DNA form, the CDR3 reads TGTGCCAGCAGCGACAGCTCCTACAATGAGCAGTTCTTC.

This clone was counted between two and nine times. The genes are TRBV7-8 and TRBJ1-2, with TRBD1 as a possible D gene (5 bases). This CDR3 comprises 15 residues. Looked up from germline, CDR1 is SGHVS and CDR2 is FQNEAQ. V was clipped by 0 bases and J by 5 bases, with 13 bases between them. As DNA, the CDR3 is TGTGCCAGCAGCTTAGCCGATCAGGGCCCTTATGGCTACACCTTC. It codes for CASSLADQGPYGYTF.

This rearrangement joins TRBV6-6 to TRBJ1-1; D possibly corresponds to TRBD1 (6 bases). Trimming cost V 5 bases and J 2 bases, with 12 bases left between them. This CDR3 region has 14 residues. Per germline, CDR1 MNHNY and CDR2 SVGAGI (reference sequence). The CDR3 here is CASSEGVENTEAFF. The CDR3 DNA is TGTGCCAGCAGTGAGGGGGTCGAAAACACTGAAGCTTTCTTT.

This clone was seen only a few times. The chain couples TRBV2 to TRBJ1-3, with TRBD1 identical over 7 bases. The CDR3 is 16 amino acids. Trimming cost V 8 bases and J 0 bases; bases outside gene matches: 10. Germline CDR1 SNHLY, CDR2 FYNNEI. The CDR3 loop is CASSELGGGSGNTIYF. The CDR3 DNA reads TGTGCCAGCTCCGAGTTAGGGGGCGGCTCTGGAAACACCATATATTTT.

The J gene is TRBJ2-7, the V gene TRBV5-4; D gene uncertain. In germline, CDR1 is SGHNT, CDR2 YYREEE (reference sequence). CDR3 length equals 15 residues. The ends were cut back, 1 base at V and 7 bases at J, with 18 bases in the middle. In DNA, the CDR3 is TGTGCCAGCAGCTTGACAACGGGTGCCTATGGGGAGCAGTACTTC. It is translated as CASSLTTGAYGEQYF. Based on the CDR3 plus reference TRBV5-4 and TRBJ2-7, the full variable domain is ETGVTQSPTHLIKTRGQQVTLRCSSQSGHNTVSWYQQALGQGPQFIFQYYREEENGRGNFPPRFSGLQFPNYSSELNVNALELDDSALYLCASSLTTGAYGEQYFGPGTRLTVT.

Here the CDR3 reads CASSPRSQETQYF. CDR3 sequence (DNA): TGCGCCAGCAGCCCCCGGTCACAAGAGACCCAGTACTTC. The rearrangement uses TRBV5-1 and TRBJ2-5; D remains ambiguous. The CDR3 totals 13 residues. CDR1 and CDR2 from the germline V gene are SGHRS and YFSETQ. V lost 4 bases and J 2 bases, leaving 9 bases between the germline ends.

V is TRBV29-1 and J is TRBJ1-5; D unresolved. Germline lookup yields CDR1 SQVTM and CDR2 ANQGSEA. CDR3 size: 12 residues. The CDR3 loop is CSAGNSNQPQHF. The CDR3 DNA follows: TGCAGTGCCGGTAATAGCAATCAGCCCCAGCATTTT.

This chain links TRBV29-1 with TRBJ1-5, with TRBD1 matching over 7 bases. Germline-derived CDR1 and CDR2 are SQVTM and ANQGSEA. CDR3 length: 14 amino acids. J was trimmed by 0 bases and V by 4 bases; bases with no gene match: 3. The CDR3 reads CSVAQGISNQPQHF. The CDR3 DNA reads as TGCAGCGTTGCACAGGGGATTAGCAATCAGCCCCAGCATTTT.

This sequence joins TRBV5-1 and TRBJ2-2; perhaps TRBD2 as D (7 bases). Looked up from germline, CDR1 is SGHRS and CDR2 is YFSETQ. The CDR3 spans 15 residues. V was clipped by 5 bases and J by 1 base, with 12 bases between them. The CDR3 sequence is CASSSGGLNTGELFF. CDR3 nucleotides: TGCGCCAGCAGTTCCGGGGGGCTGAACACCGGGGAGCTGTTTTTT.

V gene TRBV9 combines with J gene TRBJ1-4, with a tentative D call TRBD1 (6 bases). Germline assignment: CDR1 SGDLS and CDR2 YYNGEE. The CDR3 is 15 residues long. The ends were cut back, 1 base at V and 8 bases at J, with 15 bases in the middle. DNA of the CDR3: TGTGCCAGCAGCGTATCAGGGGCATCCTACGAAAAACTGTTTTTT. Translation gives CASSVSGASYEKLFF.

The genes are TRBV6-5 and TRBJ1-2; D remains unclear. V gave up 10 bases and J gave up 4 bases, with 13 bases separating them. There are 12 residues in the CDR3. Germline CDR1 and CDR2: MNHEY and SVGAGI. CDR3 nucleotide sequence: TGTGCCATGCGGGATCCCGTCTATGGCTACACCTTC. Translating it yields CAMRDPVYGYTF.

This clone was seen more than once but under ten times. V is TRBV29-1 and J is TRBJ1-1; D not resolved. V gave up 4 bases and J gave up 1 base, with 10 bases separating them. The CDR3 covers 13 residues. Germline loops: CDR1 SQVTM, CDR2 ANQGSEA. The CDR3 bases are TGCAGCGTTGTAAGGATGACGAACACTGAAGCTTTCTTT. Amino acids: CSVVRMTNTEAFF.

V gene TRBV30 combines with J gene TRBJ2-2; 8 bases fit TRBD2. The germline V gene encodes CDR1 GTSNPN and CDR2 SVGIG (reference sequence). V lost 3 bases, J lost 3 bases, and 15 bases stayed unmatched. The CDR3 covers 18 residues. The chain's CDR3 is CAWSPGTGGAWDTGELFF. In nucleotides, the CDR3 is TGTGCCTGGAGCCCCGGAACCGGGGGGGCCTGGGACACCGGGGAGCTGTTTTTT.

This clone appeared a single time. The V call is TRBV18, the J call TRBJ2-4; D is perhaps TRBD1 (7 bases). This CDR3 has 14 residues. The germline V and J ends were trimmed by 3 bases and 5 bases, with 11 bases remaining between them. Germline V gene lookup returns CDR1 KGHSH and CDR2 LQKENI. This chain's CDR3 is CASSPRDRENIQYF. CDR3 nucleotide sequence: TGTGCCAGCTCACCGCGGGACAGAGAAAACATTCAGTACTTC.

The rearrangement joins TRBV7-2 to TRBJ2-7; D gene unclear. Per the germline V gene, CDR1 is SGHTA and CDR2 is FQGNSA. Trimming took 5 bases from V and 2 from J, leaving 19 bases between them. The CDR3 sequence is 16 residues long. CDR3: CASSPPRLGGAYEQYF. CDR3 DNA sequence: TGTGCCAGCAGCCCCCCTCGACTGGGCGGAGCCTACGAGCAGTACTTC.

The V gene is TRBV7-9, the J gene TRBJ2-1; no reliable D call. The length of the CDR3 is 14 residues. V dropped 3 bases and J dropped 0 bases, with 6 bases sitting between them. In germline, CDR1 is SEHNR, CDR2 FQNEAQ (reference sequence). The CDR3 sequence: CASSLRFSYNEQFF. CDR3 in DNA: TGTGCCAGCAGCTTGCGCTTCTCCTACAATGAGCAGTTCTTC. The complete variable domain, with remaining parts taken from reference TRBV7-9 and TRBJ2-1, reads DTGVSQNPRHKITKRGQNVTFRCDPISEHNRLYWYRQTLGQGPEFLTYFQNEAQLEKSRLLSDRFSAERPKGSFSTLEIQRTEQGDSAMYLCASSLRFSYNEQFFGPGTRLTVL.

The V gene is TRBV5-1, the J gene TRBJ1-1; a possible D gene is TRBD1 (5 bases). The V end was cut by 4 bases, the J end by 5 bases, with 15 bases between. CDR1 SGHRS and CDR2 YFSETQ come from the germline V gene. The CDR3 consists of 14 residues. CDR3 residues: CASSPGTAGTEAFF. The CDR3 DNA follows: TGCGCCAGCAGCCCCGGGACGGCGGGGACTGAAGCTTTCTTT.